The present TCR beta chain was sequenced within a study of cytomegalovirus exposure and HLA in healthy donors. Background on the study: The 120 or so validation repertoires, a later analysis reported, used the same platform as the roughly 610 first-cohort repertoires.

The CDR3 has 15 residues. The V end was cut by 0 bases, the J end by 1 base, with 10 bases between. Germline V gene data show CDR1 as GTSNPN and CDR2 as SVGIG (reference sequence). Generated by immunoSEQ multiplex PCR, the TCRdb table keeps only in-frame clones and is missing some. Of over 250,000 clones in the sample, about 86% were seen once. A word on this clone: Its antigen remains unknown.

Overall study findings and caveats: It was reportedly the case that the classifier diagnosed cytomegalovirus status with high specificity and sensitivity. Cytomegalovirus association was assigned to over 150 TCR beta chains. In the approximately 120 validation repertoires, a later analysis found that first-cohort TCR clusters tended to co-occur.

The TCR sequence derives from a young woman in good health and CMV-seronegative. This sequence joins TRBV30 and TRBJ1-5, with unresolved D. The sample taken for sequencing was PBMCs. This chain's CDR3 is CAWSVLTDSNQPQHF. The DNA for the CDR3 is TGTGCCTGGAGTGTTCTAACAGACAGCAATCAGCCCCAGCATTTT.